The next 17 T cell receptor beta chains were all read from a single sample in a study of blood T cell repertoires in COVID-19. This table comes from immunoSEQ multiplex PCR, and its TCRdb copy is limited to in-frame clones, with some not included. In the table there are 68,000 or so clones, over 80% of which are singletons. Material for sequencing was peripheral blood. These receptors were taken from a human donor in a cohort sampled during active COVID-19.

The chain has TRBV5-1 and TRBJ2-5, with 14 nucleotides matching TRBD2. The CDR3 extends over 18 amino acids. J lost 5 bases, V lost 1 base, and 10 bases had no gene match. Germline-derived CDR1 and CDR2 are SGHRS and YFSETQ. Written as DNA, the CDR3 is TGCGCCAGCAGCTTGATGGGGACTAGCGGGGGCGGGGGCGAGACCCAGTACTTC. Protein: CASSLMGTSGGGGETQYF. The full variable domain, rest sourced from reference TRBV5-1 and TRBJ2-5, is KAGVTQTPRYLIKTRGQQVTLSCSPISGHRSVSWYQQTPGQGLQFLFEYFSETQRNKGNFPGRFSGRQFSNSRSEMNVSTLELGDSALYLCASSLMGTSGGGGETQYFGPGTRLLVL.

V and J are TRBV21-1 and TRBJ2-3; TRBD2 is the table's D call, not checked against the DNA. TRBV21-1 constitutes a pseudogene. The CDR3 length is 16 residues. CDR3: CASSKSGWDFTDTQYF. Written as DNA, the CDR3 is TGTGCCAGCAGCAAATCCGGGTGGGACTTCACAGATACGCAGTATTTT.

This sequence joins TRBV30 and TRBJ1-4; 7 bases agree with TRBD1. The ends lost 5 bases at V and 8 bases at J; junction bases unmatched: 17. The CDR3 is 16 amino acids. CDR1 is GTSNPN and CDR2 is SVGIG in the germline V gene (reference sequence). CDR3 region: CAWDPVLPGGREKLFF. The CDR3 DNA reads TGTGCCTGGGACCCGGTGTTACCAGGGGGTAGGGAAAAACTGTTTTTT.

V gene TRBV6-2 or TRBV6-3 combines with J gene TRBJ1-1; TRBD1 matches at 10 bases. The CDR3 is made up of 14 amino acids. The V segment lost 4 bases and the J segment 1 base; nucleotides outside the gene matches: 0. Germline V gives CDR1 MNHEY, CDR2 SVGEGT. The CDR3 is CASSWTGGNTEAFF. CDR3 sequence (DNA): TGTGCCAGCAGTTGGACAGGGGGGAACACTGAAGCTTTCTTT.

CDR3 region: CASTRGGPSYEQYF. The CDR3 nucleotides read TGTGCCAGCACGCGGGGGGGTCCCTCCTACGAGCAGTACTTC. The chain joins TRBV7-8 to TRBJ2-7; 9 bases agree with TRBD2. Germline CDR1 reads SGHVS; CDR2 reads FQNEAQ. V lost 7 bases, J lost 0 bases, and 4 bases stayed unmatched. The CDR3 sequence is 14 residues long.

The chain joins TRBV7-8 to TRBJ2-5; weak D call: TRBD1 (6 bases). V was cut by 4 bases and J by 7 bases, with 13 bases left in between. Germline V gene data show CDR1 as SGHVS and CDR2 as FQNEAQ. This CDR3 has 13 amino acids. CDR3 protein: CASSSQGLWTQYF. The CDR3 bases are TGTGCCAGCAGCTCTCAGGGGCTTTGGACCCAGTACTTC.

In its sample, this clone was seen once. The chain carries TRBV6-5 and TRBJ1-5; 7 bases line up with TRBD1. Germline-derived CDR1 and CDR2 are MNHEY and SVGAGI. The CDR3 spans 13 residues. The trim removed 6 bases at V and 4 bases at J, leaving 3 bases unmatched. The CDR3 loop reads CASRKQGNQPQHF. The CDR3 DNA follows: TGTGCCAGCAGAAAACAGGGGAATCAGCCCCAGCATTTT.

The table lists this clone with a count of one. The chain links TRBV7-2 to TRBJ2-5; 7 bases line up with TRBD2. The CDR3 sequence is 15 residues long. V dropped 5 bases and J dropped 5; count of bases not matched to a gene: 11. Germline loops: CDR1 SGHTA, CDR2 FQGNSA. The CDR3 bases are TGTGCCAGCAGCATGGCTGGCGGGGGAATCGAGACCCAGTACTTC. Its protein product is CASSMAGGGIETQYF.

V gene TRBV15 combines with J gene TRBJ2-1; 8 positions agree with TRBD1. CDR3 length: 14 amino acids. Trimming at V came to 0 bases and at J to 8 bases, leaving 3 bases not matched to a gene. In germline, CDR1 is LNHNV, CDR2 YYDKDF (reference sequence). This chain's CDR3 is CATSRDSDRDEQFF. CDR3 coding DNA: TGTGCCACCAGCAGAGATTCGGACAGGGATGAGCAGTTCTTC.

This clone was seen only a few times. The V gene is TRBV7-9, the J gene TRBJ1-2; D gene ambiguous. Germline CDR1 SEHNR, CDR2 FQNEAQ (reference sequence). The CDR3 spans 13 residues. V was pared by 2 bases and J by 9 bases, with 13 bases between. CDR3 nucleotide sequence: TGTGCCAGCAGCTTATACCTTCGAGCCAGCTACACCTTC. Amino acid sequence: CASSLYLRASYTF.

This clone was observed once. The chain is built from TRBV11-3 and TRBJ2-1, with TRBD1 as a possible D gene (5 bases). Deletions cut 3 bases from V and 2 bases from J, with 8 bases between. The CDR3 covers 14 residues. Germline CDR1 and CDR2: SGHNT and YENEEA. The CDR3 reads CASSFVQAYNEQFF. In DNA, the CDR3 is TGTGCCAGCAGCTTCGTACAGGCCTACAATGAGCAGTTCTTC.

This rearrangement joins TRBV7-9 to TRBJ2-3; no reliable D call. Trimming took 5 bases from V and 0 from J, leaving 9 bases between them. The CDR3 has 14 amino acids. Germline V gives CDR1 SEHNR, CDR2 FQNEAQ (reference sequence). The CDR3 nucleotides are TGTGCCAGCAGCCCTGGCTCTAGCACAGATACGCAGTATTTT. Protein: CASSPGSSTDTQYF.

The V call is TRBV3-1 (or the pseudogene TRBV3-2), the J call TRBJ1-2; the match to TRBD1 covers 7 bases. V lost 5 bases and J lost 2; bases outside the gene matches: 5. Germline CDR1 and CDR2: LGHDT and YNNKEL (reference sequence). CDR3 size: 14 residues. The CDR3 sequence is CASSARDRNYGYTF. For the CDR3, the DNA is TGTGCCAGCAGCGCTCGGGACAGAAACTATGGCTACACCTTC.

J is TRBJ2-1 and V is TRBV4-1; tentative D call: TRBD2 (7 bases). CDR1 MGHRA and CDR2 YSYEKL come from the germline V gene. V lost 1 base, J lost 9 bases, and 19 bases lay in between. The CDR3 contains 16 residues. CDR3 coding DNA: TGCGCCAGCAGCCAAGTATCCTGGCGGGGAGGGGGTGAGCAGTTCTTC. Translated: CASSQVSWRGGGEQFF.

V and J are TRBV28 and TRBJ2-7; TRBD1 agrees at 9 bases. The length of the CDR3 is 15 residues. V gave up 4 bases and J gave up 4 bases; unmatched junction bases: 8. Germline assignment: CDR1 MDHEN and CDR2 SYDVKM. CDR3 sequence reads: CASSSSGTGSYEQYF. CDR3 DNA: TGTGCCAGCAGTTCCTCCGGGACAGGGTCTTACGAGCAGTACTTC.

The chain uses TRBV3-1 (or the pseudogene TRBV3-2) and TRBJ2-3; 10 nucleotides match TRBD2. Germline V CDR1 and CDR2: LGHDT, YNNKEL (reference sequence). This CDR3 has 18 residues. With V trimmed by 0 bases and J by 4 bases, 10 bases remained unmatched. The CDR3 nucleotides are TGTGCCAGCAGCCAAGATCTTCCAGCGGGGGGGATGTCAGATACGCAGTATTTT. The encoded protein is CASSQDLPAGGMSDTQYF.

This sequence joins TRBV15 and TRBJ1-4; D uncertain. V was cut by 1 base and J by 0 bases, with 6 bases left in between. The V gene's germline CDR1 is LNHNV and CDR2 YYDKDF (reference sequence). The CDR3 has 15 amino acids. The CDR3 DNA is TGTGCCACCAGCAGAGTAAATCCAACTAATGAAAAACTGTTTTTT. This encodes CATSRVNPTNEKLFF.